This T cell receptor (beta chain) was captured in a study of read filtering for tumor transcriptome and immune sequencing. Sampling of bone marrow took place during active disease in every patient. Trimming cost V 1 base and J 5 bases, with 11 bases left between them. This CDR3 has 14 residues. Per the germline V gene, CDR1 is SEHNR and CDR2 is FQNEAQ (reference sequence). This clonotype was picked up many times. No antigen is known for it. Findings and limits, study-wide: In IR-seq, single-read clonotypes were around 85% of clonotypes but 3% to 3.5% of reads.

The library was built from approximately 400 ng RNA with molecular barcoded adaptors for alpha/delta and beta/gamma chains. TCRdb ran MiXCR on the reads and lists one entry per CDR3 protein. The data show tens of thousands of distinct CDR3 sequences, with approximately 12% seen just once and roughly 14% held by the top ten. Input material: a population of CD138-negative cells sorted from bone marrow. V and J are TRBV7-9 and TRBJ1-2; weak D call: TRBD1 (5 bases). The TCR was taken from a donor over 35 with multiple myeloma. CDR3 bases: TGTGCCAGCAGCTTAGGTGCAGGGAATTATGGCTACACCTTC. Translating it yields CASSLGAGNYGYTF.